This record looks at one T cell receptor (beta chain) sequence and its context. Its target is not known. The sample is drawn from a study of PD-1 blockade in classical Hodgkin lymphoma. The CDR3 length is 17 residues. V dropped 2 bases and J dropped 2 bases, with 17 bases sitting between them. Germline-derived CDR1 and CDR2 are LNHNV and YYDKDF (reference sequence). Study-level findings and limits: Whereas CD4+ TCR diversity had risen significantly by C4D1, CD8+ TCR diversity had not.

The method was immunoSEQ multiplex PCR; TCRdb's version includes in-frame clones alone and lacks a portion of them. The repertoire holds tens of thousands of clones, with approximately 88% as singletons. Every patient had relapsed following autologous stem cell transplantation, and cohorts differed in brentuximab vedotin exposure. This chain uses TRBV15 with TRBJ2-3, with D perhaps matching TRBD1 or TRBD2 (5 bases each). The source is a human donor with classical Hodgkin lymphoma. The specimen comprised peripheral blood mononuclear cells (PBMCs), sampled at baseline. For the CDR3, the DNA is TGTGCCACCAGCAGAACAACCAGCTCGGGGCCCACAGATACGCAGTATTTT. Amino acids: CATSRTTSSGPTDTQYF.